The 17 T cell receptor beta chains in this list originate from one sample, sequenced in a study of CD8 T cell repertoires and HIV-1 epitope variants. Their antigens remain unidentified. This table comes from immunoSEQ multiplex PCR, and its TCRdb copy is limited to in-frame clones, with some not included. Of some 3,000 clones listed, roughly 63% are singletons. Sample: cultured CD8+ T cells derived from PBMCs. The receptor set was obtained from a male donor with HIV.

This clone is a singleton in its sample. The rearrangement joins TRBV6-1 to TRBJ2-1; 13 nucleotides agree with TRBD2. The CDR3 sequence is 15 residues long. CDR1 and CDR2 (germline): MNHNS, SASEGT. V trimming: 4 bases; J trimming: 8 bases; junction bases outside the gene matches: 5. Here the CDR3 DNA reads TGTGCCAGCAGTGCACTAGCGGGGGGGACTTATGAGCAGTTCTTC. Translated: CASSALAGGTYEQFF.

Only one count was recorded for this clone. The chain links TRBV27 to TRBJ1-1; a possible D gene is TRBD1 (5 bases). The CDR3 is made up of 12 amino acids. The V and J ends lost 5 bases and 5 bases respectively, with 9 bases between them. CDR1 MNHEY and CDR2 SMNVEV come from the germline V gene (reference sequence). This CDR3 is CASSPGGTEAFF. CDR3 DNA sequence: TGTGCCAGCAGTCCTGGGGGGACTGAAGCTTTCTTT.

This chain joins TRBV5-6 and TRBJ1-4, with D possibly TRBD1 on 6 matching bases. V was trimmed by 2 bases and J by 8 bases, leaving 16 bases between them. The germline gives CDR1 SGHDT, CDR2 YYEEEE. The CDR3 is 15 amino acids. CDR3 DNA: TGTGCCAGCAGCTTCATCAGACAGGATAACGAAAAACTGTTTTTT. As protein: CASSFIRQDNEKLFF.

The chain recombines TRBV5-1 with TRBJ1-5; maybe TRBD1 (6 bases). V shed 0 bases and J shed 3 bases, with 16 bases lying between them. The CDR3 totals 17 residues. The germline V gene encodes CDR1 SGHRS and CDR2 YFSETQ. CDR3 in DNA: TGCGCCAGCAGCTTGGATGGGGGGCTGTATGACAATCAGCCCCAGCATTTT. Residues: CASSLDGGLYDNQPQHF.

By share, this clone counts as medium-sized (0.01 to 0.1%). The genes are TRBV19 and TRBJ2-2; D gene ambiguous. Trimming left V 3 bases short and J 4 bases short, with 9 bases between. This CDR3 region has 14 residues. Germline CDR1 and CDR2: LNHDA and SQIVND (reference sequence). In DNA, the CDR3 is TGTGCCAGTAGTATTAGAGGATCCACCGGGGAGCTGTTTTTT. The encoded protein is CASSIRGSTGELFF.

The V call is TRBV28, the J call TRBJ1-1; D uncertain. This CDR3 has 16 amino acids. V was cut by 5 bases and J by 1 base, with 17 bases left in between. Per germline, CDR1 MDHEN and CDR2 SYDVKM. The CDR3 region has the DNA TGTGCCAGCAGTCCCTCAACGGAGTATAAGAACACTGAAGCTTTCTTT. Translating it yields CASSPSTEYKNTEAFF.

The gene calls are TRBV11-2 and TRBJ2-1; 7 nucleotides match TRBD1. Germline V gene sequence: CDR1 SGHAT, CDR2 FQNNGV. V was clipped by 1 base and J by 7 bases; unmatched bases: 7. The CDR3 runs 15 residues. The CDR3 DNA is TGTGCCAGCAGCTTAGTCAGGGGGATTTTAAATGAGCAGTTCTTC. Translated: CASSLVRGILNEQFF.

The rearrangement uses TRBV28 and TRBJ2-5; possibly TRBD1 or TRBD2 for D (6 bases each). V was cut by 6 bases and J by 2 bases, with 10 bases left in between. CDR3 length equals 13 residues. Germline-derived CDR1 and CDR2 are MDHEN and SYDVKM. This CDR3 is CASRRRGQETQYF. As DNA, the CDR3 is TGTGCCAGCAGGAGGAGGGGGCAAGAGACCCAGTACTTC.

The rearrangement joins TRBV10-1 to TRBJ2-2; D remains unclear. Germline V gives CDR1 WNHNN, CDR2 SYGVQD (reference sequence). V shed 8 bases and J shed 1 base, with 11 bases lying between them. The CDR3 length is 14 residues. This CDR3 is CASRPYKNTGELFF. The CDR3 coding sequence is TGCGCCAGCCGGCCCTACAAGAACACCGGGGAGCTGTTTTTT.

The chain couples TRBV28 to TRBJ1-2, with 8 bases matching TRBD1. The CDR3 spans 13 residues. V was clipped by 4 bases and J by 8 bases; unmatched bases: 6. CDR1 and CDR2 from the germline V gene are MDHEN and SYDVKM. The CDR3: CASSSQGAPGYTF. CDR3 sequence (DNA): TGTGCCAGCAGTTCTCAGGGGGCGCCAGGCTACACCTTC.

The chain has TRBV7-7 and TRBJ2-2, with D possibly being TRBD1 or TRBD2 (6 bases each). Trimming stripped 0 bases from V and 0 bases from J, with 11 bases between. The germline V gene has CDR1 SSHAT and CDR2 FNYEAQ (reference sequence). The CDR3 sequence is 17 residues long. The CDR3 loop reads CASSLATGAANTGELFF. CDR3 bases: TGTGCCAGCAGCTTAGCGACGGGGGCCGCGAACACCGGGGAGCTGTTTTTT.

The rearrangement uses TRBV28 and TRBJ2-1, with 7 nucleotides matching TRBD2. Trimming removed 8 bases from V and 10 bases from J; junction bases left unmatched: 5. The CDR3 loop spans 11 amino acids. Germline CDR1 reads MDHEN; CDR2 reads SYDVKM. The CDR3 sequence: CASSPGGEQFF. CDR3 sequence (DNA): TGTGCCAGCTCCCCCGGGGGGGAGCAGTTCTTC.

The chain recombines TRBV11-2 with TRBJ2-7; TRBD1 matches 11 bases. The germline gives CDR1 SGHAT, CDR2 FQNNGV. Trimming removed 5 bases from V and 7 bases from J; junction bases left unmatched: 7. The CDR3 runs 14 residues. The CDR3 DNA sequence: TGTGCCAGCAGCCCGGGACAGGGGGGCTGGGAGCAGTACTTC. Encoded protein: CASSPGQGGWEQYF.

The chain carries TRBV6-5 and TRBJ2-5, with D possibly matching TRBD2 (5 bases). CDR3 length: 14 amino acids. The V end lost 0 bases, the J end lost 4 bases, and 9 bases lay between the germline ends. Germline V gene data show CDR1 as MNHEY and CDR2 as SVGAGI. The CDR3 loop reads CASSYSGDPETQYF. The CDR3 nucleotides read TGTGCCAGCAGTTACTCGGGAGATCCAGAGACCCAGTACTTC.

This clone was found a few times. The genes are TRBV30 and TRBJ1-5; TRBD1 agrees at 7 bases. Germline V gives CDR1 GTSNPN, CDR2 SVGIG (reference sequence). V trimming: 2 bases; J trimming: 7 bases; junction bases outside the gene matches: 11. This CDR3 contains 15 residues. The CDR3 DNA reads TGTGCCTGGAGTTCTGGGACAGCCCAGGGGCAGCCCCAGCATTTT. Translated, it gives CAWSSGTAQGQPQHF. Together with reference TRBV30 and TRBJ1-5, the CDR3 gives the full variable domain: SQTIHQWPATLVQPVGSPLSLECTVEGTSNPNLYWYRQAAGRGLQLLFYSVGIGQISSEVPQNLSASRPQDRQFILSSKKLLLSDSGFYLCAWSSGTAQGQPQHFGDGTRLSIL.

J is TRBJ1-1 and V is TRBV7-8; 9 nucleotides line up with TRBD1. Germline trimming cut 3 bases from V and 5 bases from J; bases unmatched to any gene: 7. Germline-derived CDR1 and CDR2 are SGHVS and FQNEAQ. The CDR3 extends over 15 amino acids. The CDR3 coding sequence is TGTGCCAGCAGCTTTCACAGGGGGCTTGGAACTGAAGCTTTCTTT. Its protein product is CASSFHRGLGTEAFF.

CDR3 nucleotides: TGCGCCAGCAGTGAGTCGGTTAGCGGGGGGCAAGAGACCCAGTACTTC. Protein sequence: CASSESVSGGQETQYF. The chain recombines TRBV10-2 with TRBJ2-5, with 10 bases that match TRBD2. Germline CDR1 is WSHSY and CDR2 is SAAADI. This CDR3 has 16 residues. J gave up 2 bases and V 0 bases, and 3 bases lay outside the gene matches.